These 32 T cell receptor beta chains originate from one sample sequenced in a study of CD8 T cells in ankylosing spondylitis. One entry per CDR3 protein, called by TCRdb with MiXCR from the 5' RACE reads. In the table there are 200,000 to 250,000 distinct CDR3 sequences, roughly 8.2% of which are singletons. Sequencing was done on a sample of blood, either unsorted or a sorted T cell fraction (not recorded which). These receptors came from a female donor with ankylosing spondylitis or in good health (not recorded which).

Points on this clonotype: This may be a read error, as it is one base from a much larger clone. The chain links TRBV2 to TRBJ1-5; 8 bases match TRBD2. The J call may be in error: the DNA end matches TRBJ2-3 better. The germline V gene has CDR1 SNHLY and CDR2 FYNNEI. The CDR3 consists of 14 residues. CDR3 loop: CASSESPAGGPQYF. In DNA, the CDR3 is TGTGCCAGCAGTGAAAGCCCCGCGGGGGGCCCCCAGTATTTT.

On this clonotype itself: A single base separates this from a much larger clone, so it may be a read error. V is TRBV29-1 and J is TRBJ1-1; D gene unclear. This CDR3 is 14 amino acids long. The germline CDR1 and CDR2 sequences are SQVTM and ANQGSEA. Trimming stripped 6 bases from V and 3 bases from J, with 17 bases between. The CDR3 DNA is TGCAGCGTGAGGGTGAGGGCTGGTGACACTGAAGCTTTCTTT. Its translation is CSVRVRAGDTEAFF.

The rearrangement joins TRBV20-1 to TRBJ2-1; 8 bases fit TRBD1. This CDR3 has 14 residues. Per the germline V gene, CDR1 is DFQATT and CDR2 is SNEGSKA (reference sequence). V was clipped by 6 bases and J by 6 bases; unmatched bases: 10. The CDR3 region has the DNA TGCAGTGCGTCGACAGGGGATTACCTCAATGAGCAGTTCTTC. Encoded protein: CSASTGDYLNEQFF.

The table lists this clonotype with many counts. The V call is TRBV6-1, the J call TRBJ1-1, with unresolved D. Trimming left V 5 bases short and J 2 bases short, with 9 bases between. CDR3 length: 13 residues. Germline lookup yields CDR1 MNHNS and CDR2 SASEGT. The CDR3 is CASSPWVNTEAFF. CDR3 nucleotide sequence: TGTGCCAGCAGTCCCTGGGTCAACACTGAAGCTTTCTTT.

This clonotype was seen at least ten times. The chain recombines TRBV2 with TRBJ2-4; tentative D call: TRBD2 (6 bases). Germline loops: CDR1 SNHLY, CDR2 FYNNEI. The CDR3 is 12 residues long. The V end lost 6 bases, the J end lost 8 bases, and 11 bases lay between the germline ends. CDR3 protein: CASRPREDIQYF. CDR3 nucleotides: TGTGCCAGCAGGCCTAGGGAGGACATTCAGTACTTC.

Worth noting for this clonotype: This may be a read error, as it is one base from a much larger clone. V gene TRBV10-2 combines with J gene TRBJ2-1, with TRBD2 matching over 12 bases. Germline CDR1 and CDR2: WSHSY and SAAADI. V trimming: 7 bases; J trimming: 0 bases; junction bases outside the gene matches: 7. There are 17 residues in the CDR3. The CDR3 nucleotides are TGCGCCAGCACGAGGGGGACTAGCGGGCACTCCTACAATGAGCAGTTCTTC. It encodes CASTRGTSGHSYNEQFF.

This clonotype was seen more than once but under ten times. This chain uses TRBV5-5 with TRBJ1-3; a weak D match, TRBD1 (5 bases). Germline V gene sequence: CDR1 SGHKS, CDR2 YYEKEE (reference sequence). The CDR3 covers 15 residues. Trimming took 4 bases from V and 0 from J, leaving 11 bases between them. The CDR3 is CASSHKTDSGNTIYF. CDR3 bases: TGTGCCAGCAGCCACAAGACAGACTCTGGAAACACCATATATTTT.

Worth noting for this clonotype: This may stem from a read error, because a much larger clone lies one nucleotide away. V is TRBV6-1 and J is TRBJ2-7; perhaps TRBD1 as D (5 bases). The CDR3 contains 13 residues. The V gene's germline CDR1 is MNHNS and CDR2 SASEGT. CDR3 in DNA: TGTGCCAGCAGTCGACAGTCGTCCTGCGAGCAGTACTTC. Amino acids: CASSRQSSCEQYF.

This clonotype has just a few counts. In DNA form, the CDR3 reads TGTGCCAGCAGCCGAAGCCAAAGCGGGAAAGACGGGGAGCAGTACTTC. Translation gives CASSRSQSGKDGEQYF. The chain is built from TRBV7-9 and TRBJ2-7, with 7 bases aligning to TRBD2. Per the germline V gene, CDR1 is SEHNR and CDR2 is FQNEAQ (reference sequence). The ends lost 5 bases at V and 7 bases at J; junction bases unmatched: 17. This CDR3 spans 16 amino acids.

This clonotype came up many times. The V and J genes are TRBV9 and TRBJ1-2; 9 bases agree with TRBD1. This CDR3 comprises 14 residues. The V gene's germline CDR1 is SGDLS and CDR2 YYNGEE. The J segment lost 4 bases and the V segment lost 7 bases, leaving 8 bases of the junction unmatched. The CDR3 loop is CASVRTGVGYGYTF. CDR3 coding DNA: TGTGCCAGCGTCCGGACAGGGGTAGGCTATGGCTACACCTTC.

This chain links TRBV12-3 or TRBV12-4 with TRBJ2-1; D possibly uses TRBD1 or TRBD2 (5 bases each). The CDR3 runs 15 residues. Trimming removed 3 bases from V and 6 bases from J, with 15 bases in between. The CDR3 here is CASSLRLVGGNEQFF. CDR3 sequence (DNA): TGTGCCAGCAGTTTGCGGCTAGTTGGGGGCAATGAGCAGTTCTTC.

The chain carries TRBV25-1 and TRBJ2-6; D unclear. With 5 bases removed from V and 3 bases from J, the gap between germline ends came to 5 bases. The CDR3 consists of 13 residues. Germline V gene lookup returns CDR1 MGHDK and CDR2 SYGVNS. The CDR3 DNA reads as TGTGCCAGCAGTCAGGTTGGGGCCAACGTCCTGACTTTC. The encoded protein is CASSQVGANVLTF.

This clonotype was observed at least ten times. CDR3 in amino acids: CASSKDYEQYF. CDR3 in DNA: TGTGCCAGCAGCAAGGACTACGAGCAGTACTTC. The V call is TRBV12-3 or TRBV12-4, the J call TRBJ2-7; D not resolved. V was cut by 6 bases and J by 3 bases, with 6 bases left in between. This CDR3 is built from 11 residues.

This clonotype was detected many times. This rearrangement joins TRBV7-6 to TRBJ2-1; the D gene is possibly TRBD2 (6 bases). Germline V gene sequence: CDR1 SGHVS, CDR2 FNYEAQ. This CDR3 comprises 15 residues. V was cut by 5 bases and J by 2 bases, with 13 bases left in between. In DNA form, the CDR3 reads TGTGCCAGCAGCACCCCTAGCGTTACCTACAATGAGCAGTTCTTC. It codes for CASSTPSVTYNEQFF.

This clonotype was recorded many times. The chain joins TRBV5-1 to TRBJ2-7, with 9 bases aligning to TRBD2. The CDR3 totals 17 residues. The J segment lost 3 bases and the V segment lost 4 bases, leaving 14 bases of the junction unmatched. Germline loops: CDR1 SGHRS, CDR2 YFSETQ. The CDR3 loop is CASSPGGSGSRIYEQYF. The CDR3, as DNA: TGCGCCAGCAGCCCCGGTGGTAGCGGGAGTCGTATCTACGAGCAGTACTTC.

Many counts were recorded for this clonotype. The chain combines TRBV7-3 with TRBJ2-6, with D possibly being TRBD1 (6 bases). Germline CDR1 is SGHTA and CDR2 is FQGTGA. The CDR3 is 16 residues long. V gave up 6 bases and J gave up 0 bases, with 12 bases separating them. CDR3 amino acids: CASSPDSSSGANVLTF. Here the CDR3 DNA reads TGTGCCAGCAGTCCGGACAGCTCCTCTGGGGCCAACGTCCTGACTTTC.

This clonotype was counted many times. V and J are TRBV5-1 and TRBJ1-6; no definite D call. CDR3 length: 17 amino acids. Trimming took 5 bases from V and 2 from J, leaving 17 bases between them. Germline V gene data show CDR1 as SGHRS and CDR2 as YFSETQ. The CDR3 DNA sequence: TGCGCCAGCAGGCCAGCCCAGTCGAGGACCTATAATTCACCCCTCCACTTT. Translating gives CASRPAQSRTYNSPLHF.

The chain carries TRBV20-1 and TRBJ2-1, with TRBD2 matching 9 bases. V lost 3 bases to trimming and J lost 8 bases; unmatched junction nucleotides: 11. The CDR3 sequence is 15 residues long. Germline lookup yields CDR1 DFQATT and CDR2 SNEGSKA (reference sequence). The CDR3 region has the DNA TGCAGTGCTAGGGCTCCGGCGGGAGGGCCTCATGAGCAGTTCTTC. Protein: CSARAPAGGPHEQFF.

This clonotype was counted many times. This rearrangement joins TRBV19 to TRBJ1-5, with D uncertain. The CDR3 extends over 15 amino acids. The germline gives CDR1 LNHDA, CDR2 SQIVND (reference sequence). V was clipped by 0 bases and J by 7 bases, with 13 bases between them. The CDR3 spells CASSIDRRKEQPQHF. CDR3 DNA sequence: TGTGCCAGTAGTATAGATCGGAGGAAGGAACAGCCCCAGCATTTT.

In this sample, this clonotype turned up a few times. The J gene is TRBJ2-7, the V gene TRBV30; no clear D gene. The CDR3 spans 11 residues. Germline CDR1 GTSNPN, CDR2 SVGIG (reference sequence). V shed 3 bases and J shed 2 bases, with 5 bases lying between them. The CDR3 DNA reads as TGTGCCTGGAGCACCGCCTACGAGCAGTACTTC. Translated: CAWSTAYEQYF.

The J gene is TRBJ2-6, the V gene TRBV7-9, with D possibly called TRBD1 or TRBD2 (5 bases each). This CDR3 spans 15 amino acids. Deletions cut 5 bases from V and 0 bases from J, with 8 bases between. Germline V gene sequence: CDR1 SEHNR, CDR2 FQNEAQ (reference sequence). CDR3 residues: CASSMRGSGANVLTF. CDR3 DNA sequence: TGTGCCAGCAGCATGAGGGGCTCTGGGGCCAACGTCCTGACTTTC. The full variable domain, rest sourced from reference TRBV7-9 and TRBJ2-6, is DTGVSQNPRHKITKRGQNVTFRCDPISEHNRLYWYRQTLGQGPEFLTYFQNEAQLEKSRLLSDRFSAERPKGSFSTLEIQRTEQGDSAMYLCASSMRGSGANVLTFGAGSRLTVL.

This clonotype was recorded at least ten times. The chain couples TRBV6-1 to TRBJ2-1, with 11 bases lining up with TRBD2. V shed 6 bases and J 7 bases; nucleotides not matched to a gene: 5. This CDR3 region has 14 residues. Germline V gene data show CDR1 as MNHNS and CDR2 as SASEGT. CDR3 nucleotide sequence: TGTGCCAGCAGCAGACTAGCGGGGCGTAATGAGCAGTTCTTC. Encoded protein: CASSRLAGRNEQFF.

Concerning this clonotype itself: Just one base apart from a much larger clone, this may be a read error. This chain joins TRBV4-3 and TRBJ2-1, with TRBD2 matching 8 bases. The V gene end was trimmed by 2 bases and the J gene end by 6 bases; junction bases not matched to a gene: 12. CDR1 is LGHNA, CDR2 YSLEER, per germline. This CDR3 is 17 amino acids long. For the CDR3, the DNA is TGCGCCAGCAGCCAATTAAGCGGGGGCCCGCAGGGCAATGAGCAGTTCTTC. Its translation is CASSQLSGGPQGNEQFF.

This clonotype came up many times. The J gene is TRBJ2-3, the V gene TRBV20-1; TRBD2 matches 13 bases. CDR3 length: 16 residues. After removal of 6 bases from V and 2 bases from J, the junction contained 8 bases not matched to a gene. Germline V lookup: CDR1 DFQATT, CDR2 SNEGSKA (reference sequence). The CDR3 DNA follows: TGCAGTGCCACTCCGGGACTAGCGGGATCCACAGATACGCAGTATTTT. Protein product: CSATPGLAGSTDTQYF.

This clonotype was recorded at least ten times. This sequence joins TRBV6-4 and TRBJ1-5, with D perhaps matching TRBD1 (6 bases). V was clipped by 4 bases and J by 5 bases, with 15 bases between them. This CDR3 spans 15 amino acids. Per the germline V gene, CDR1 is MRHNA and CDR2 is SNTAGT. CDR3 sequence: CASSATGGSDQPQHF. CDR3 bases: TGTGCCAGCAGTGCTACGGGGGGCTCGGATCAGCCCCAGCATTTT.

This clonotype was observed many times. This rearrangement joins TRBV6-2 or TRBV6-3 to TRBJ2-1; TRBD2 agrees at 9 bases. The V segment lost 5 bases and the J segment 2 bases; nucleotides outside the gene matches: 4. CDR1 is MNHEY and CDR2 is SVGEGT in the germline V gene. The CDR3 covers 15 residues. CDR3 coding DNA: TGTGCCAGCAGTCAAAGCGGGAGGACCTACAATGAGCAGTTCTTC. Residues: CASSQSGRTYNEQFF.

This clonotype was counted ten times or more. V and J are TRBV6-2 or TRBV6-3 and TRBJ2-2, with D unresolved. V gave up 5 bases and J gave up 1 base, with 11 bases separating them. This CDR3 contains 15 residues. The V gene's germline CDR1 is MNHEY and CDR2 SVGEGT. The CDR3 reads CASSRRHLNTGELFF. CDR3 coding DNA: TGTGCCAGCAGTCGGAGACACTTGAACACCGGGGAGCTGTTTTTT.

About this clonotype itself: A read error may be the cause here, since a much bigger clone is one base away. The genes are TRBV19 and TRBJ1-2, with TRBD1 matching over 7 bases. Germline V gives CDR1 LNHDA, CDR2 SQIVND (reference sequence). The CDR3 sequence is 13 residues long. Trimming at V came to 6 bases and at J to 8 bases, leaving 9 bases not matched to a gene. CDR3 residues: CASSQRQGSGYTF. In nucleotides, the CDR3 is TGTGCCAGTAGCCAGAGACAGGGAAGCGGCTACACCTTC.

This clonotype was seen ten or more times. This chain uses TRBV4-3 with TRBJ1-4; no definite D call. The CDR3 covers 18 residues. CDR1 and CDR2 from the germline V gene are LGHNA and YSLEER. V was trimmed by 4 bases and J by 5 bases, leaving 23 bases between them. The CDR3 DNA follows: TGCGCCAGCAGCCTAAACCCAAGGGAGGGTAGGAGCAATGAAAAACTGTTTTTT. Amino acids: CASSLNPREGRSNEKLFF.

The table lists this clonotype with a few counts. The V call is TRBV7-2, the J call TRBJ2-5; 7 nucleotides match TRBD2. From germline, CDR1 is SGHTA and CDR2 FQGNSA. J lost 4 bases, V lost 6 bases, and 11 bases had no gene match. The length of the CDR3 is 15 residues. CDR3 in amino acids: CASSAAGLKSETQYF. The CDR3 nucleotides read TGTGCCAGCAGTGCTGCGGGACTAAAGTCAGAGACCCAGTACTTC.

The J gene is TRBJ1-3, the V gene TRBV15, with 10 bases aligning to TRBD1. Germline values: CDR1 LNHNV, CDR2 YYDKDF (reference sequence). The CDR3 is made up of 15 amino acids. The CDR3 DNA reads TGTACGCTCTTGGGGGGACAGGGGTTGAGGAACACCATATATTTT. This gives the protein CTLLGGQGLRNTIYF.

This clonotype was observed at least ten times. The chain links TRBV20-1 to TRBJ2-7; weak D call: TRBD1 (6 bases). V was clipped by 7 bases and J by 4 bases, with 11 bases between them. The CDR3 is 11 residues long. From germline, CDR1 is DFQATT and CDR2 SNEGSKA (reference sequence). CDR3 nucleotides: TGCAGTGTAGGACAGACGTACGAGCAGTACTTC. This encodes CSVGQTYEQYF.